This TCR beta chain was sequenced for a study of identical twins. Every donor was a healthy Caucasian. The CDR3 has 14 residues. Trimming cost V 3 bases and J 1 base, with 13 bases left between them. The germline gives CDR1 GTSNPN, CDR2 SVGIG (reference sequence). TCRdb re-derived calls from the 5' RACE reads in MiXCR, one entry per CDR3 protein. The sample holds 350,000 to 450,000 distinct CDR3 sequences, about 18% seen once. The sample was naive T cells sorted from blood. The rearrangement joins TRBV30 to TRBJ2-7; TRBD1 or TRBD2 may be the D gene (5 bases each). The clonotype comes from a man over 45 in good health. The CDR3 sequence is CAWSRDPGSYEQYF. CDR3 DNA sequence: TGTGCCTGGAGCCGGGACCCTGGATCCTACGAGCAGTACTTC.